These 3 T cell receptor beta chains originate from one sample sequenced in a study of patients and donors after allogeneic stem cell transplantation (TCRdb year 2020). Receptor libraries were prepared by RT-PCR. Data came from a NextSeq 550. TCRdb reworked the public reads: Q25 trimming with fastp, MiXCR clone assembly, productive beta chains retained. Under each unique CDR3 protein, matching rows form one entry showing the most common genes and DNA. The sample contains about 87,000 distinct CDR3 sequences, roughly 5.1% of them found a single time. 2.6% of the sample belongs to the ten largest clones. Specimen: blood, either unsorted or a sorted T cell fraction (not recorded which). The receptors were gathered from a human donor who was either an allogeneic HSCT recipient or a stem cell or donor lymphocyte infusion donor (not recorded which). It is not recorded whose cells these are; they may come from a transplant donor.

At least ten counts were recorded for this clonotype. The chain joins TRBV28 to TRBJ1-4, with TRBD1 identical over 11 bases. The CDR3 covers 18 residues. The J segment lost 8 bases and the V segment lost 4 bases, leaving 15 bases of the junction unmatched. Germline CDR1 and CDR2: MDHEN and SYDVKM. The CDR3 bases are TGTGCCAGCAGTTCCTTATACGGAACCGGGACAGGGGGGGAAAAACTGTTTTTT. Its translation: CASSSLYGTGTGGEKLFF.

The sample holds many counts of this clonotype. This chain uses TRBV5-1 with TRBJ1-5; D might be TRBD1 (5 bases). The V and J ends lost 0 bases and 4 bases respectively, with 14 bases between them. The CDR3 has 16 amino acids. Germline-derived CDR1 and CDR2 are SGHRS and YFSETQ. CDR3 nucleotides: TGCGCCAGCAGCTTGGAGGGGCCCGAGAATAATCAGCCCCAGCATTTT. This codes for CASSLEGPENNQPQHF.

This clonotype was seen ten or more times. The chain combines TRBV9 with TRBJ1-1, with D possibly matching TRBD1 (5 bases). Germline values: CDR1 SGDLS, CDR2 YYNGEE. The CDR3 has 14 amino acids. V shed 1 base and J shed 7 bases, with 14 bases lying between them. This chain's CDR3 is CASSVNQGFGEAFF. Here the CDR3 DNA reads TGTGCCAGCAGCGTAAACCAGGGATTCGGTGAAGCTTTCTTT.